This TCR beta chain was recorded in a study of shared clonotypes between healthy human individuals. A word on this clone: The antigen remains unidentified.

Findings of the study overall: Generation probability values for non-shared clonotypes were lower than those for clonotypes shared by all four donors.

Sequencing was performed with immunoSEQ multiplex PCR; in TCRdb, only in-frame clones are kept and a portion is missing. The repertoire includes 2.5 million or so clones, around nine tenths of them detected once, and 0.11% to 0.15% sits in the top ten. With 0 bases clipped from V and 4 bases from J, the junction kept 8 bases outside the gene matches. The CDR3 has 16 amino acids. Germline loops: CDR1 MNHEY, CDR2 SVGAGI. This chain uses TRBV6-5 with TRBJ1-2; 7 bases fit TRBD1. The TCR sequence derives from a young man in good health. The sequencing sample was made of naive CD4+ T cells sorted from blood. Subset of the sample: CD45RA+ positively selected. CDR3 DNA sequence: TGTGCCAGCAGTTACTCGGGGGCAGGGGGTGCCTATGGCTACACCTTC. Its protein product is CASSYSGAGGAYGYTF.